This TCR beta chain stems from a study of T cell responses to AZD1222 COVID-19 vaccine. General study points: Sampled repertoires all dated from after the peak T cell response.

Clones were read by immunoSEQ multiplex PCR, and TCRdb kept only the in-frame ones, dropping some. The table records over 70,000 clones, roughly nine tenths of them present only once. About this clone: What it binds is unknown.

The TCR was taken from an adult who received the AZD1222 COVID-19 vaccine. This sample comprised peripheral blood, obtained 28 days after the second AZD1222 dose.

The CDR3 protein is CASSSGGAPATNEKLFF. The CDR3 region has the DNA TGTGCCAGCAGCTCAGGGGGCGCCCCAGCAACTAATGAAAAACTGTTTTTT. The V call is TRBV5-6, the J call TRBJ1-4; 8 nucleotides align to TRBD1. V gave up 3 bases and J gave up 0 bases; unmatched junction bases: 7. Germline lookup yields CDR1 SGHDT and CDR2 YYEEEE. This CDR3 region has 17 residues.